The 27 T cell receptor beta chains reported below all come from one sample, sequenced in a study of cytomegalovirus exposure and HLA in healthy donors. TCRdb's copy holds only in-frame clones and misses some; the assay was immunoSEQ multiplex PCR. The sample contains roughly 330,000 clones, approximately 86% of which appear only once. The sequenced sample consisted of PBMCs. The receptors were gathered from a woman in her 30s in good health and CMV-seropositive.

The gene calls are TRBV12-5 and TRBJ2-3; 8 nucleotides match TRBD2. CDR3 length equals 14 residues. The germline V gene has CDR1 LGHNT and CDR2 FRNRAP. The V and J ends lost 4 bases and 6 bases, in that order; junction bases with no gene match: 6. CDR3 nucleotides: TGTGCTAGTGGTTCCGGGGGGGCAAGCGATACGCAGTATTTT. It translates to CASGSGGASDTQYF.

This chain joins TRBV4-2 and TRBJ2-3; possible D gene TRBD2, 6 bases. This CDR3 region has 16 residues. The V and J ends lost 4 bases and 2 bases respectively, with 16 bases between them. Germline V gives CDR1 LGHNA, CDR2 YNFKEQ. The CDR3 DNA reads as TGTGCCAGCAGCCTATGGATTAGCGGTCACACAGATACGCAGTATTTT. This codes for CASSLWISGHTDTQYF.

The J gene is TRBJ2-5, the V gene TRBV7-9, with D tentatively TRBD1 or TRBD2 (5 bases each). Per the germline V gene, CDR1 is SEHNR and CDR2 is FQNEAQ (reference sequence). The CDR3 has 13 residues. The V gene lost 0 bases and the J gene lost 5 bases, with 7 bases spanning the gap. The CDR3 loop reads CASSLAWGETQYF. CDR3 DNA: TGTGCCAGCAGCTTAGCGTGGGGGGAGACCCAGTACTTC.

The chain's CDR3 is CASSSLPLDRIGDTQYF. DNA of the CDR3: TGCGCCAGCAGCTCGTTACCTCTGGACAGGATCGGAGATACGCAGTATTTT. The chain carries TRBV5-1 and TRBJ2-3; TRBD1 matches 7 bases. With 3 bases clipped from V and 5 bases from J, the junction kept 15 bases outside the gene matches. This CDR3 region has 17 residues. Germline V lookup: CDR1 SGHRS, CDR2 YFSETQ.

Only one count was recorded for this clone. The chain employs TRBV6-1 and TRBJ2-5; D is perhaps TRBD1 (5 bases). CDR1 and CDR2 (germline): MNHNS, SASEGT. V shed 7 bases and J shed 4 bases, with 10 bases lying between them. CDR3 length: 12 residues. CDR3 sequence: CASIFRAETQYF. CDR3 sequence (DNA): TGTGCCAGCATTTTCAGGGCAGAGACCCAGTACTTC.

J is TRBJ2-7 and V is TRBV27, with TRBD2 identical over 9 bases. The CDR3 is 15 amino acids. J lost 0 bases, V lost 6 bases, and 6 bases had no gene match. The germline V gene encodes CDR1 MNHEY and CDR2 SMNVEV (reference sequence). In nucleotides, the CDR3 is TGTGCCAGCAGGACAATAGCGGGGGCCTCCTACGAGCAGTACTTC. Amino acid sequence: CASRTIAGASYEQYF.

The rearrangement links TRBV27 to TRBJ2-1; 10 bases map to TRBD1. This CDR3 region has 15 residues. Trimming cost V 5 bases and J 4 bases; bases outside gene matches: 5. Germline loops: CDR1 MNHEY, CDR2 SMNVEV (reference sequence). CDR3 bases: TGTGCCAGCAGTCCTCGACAGGGGGCTTACAATGAGCAGTTCTTC. Translated, it gives CASSPRQGAYNEQFF.

The chain is built from TRBV28 and TRBJ2-7; 9 bases are a match to TRBD2. Germline V lookup: CDR1 MDHEN, CDR2 SYDVKM. The CDR3 sequence is 16 residues long. Trimming cost V 4 bases and J 2 bases; bases outside gene matches: 9. Here the CDR3 DNA reads TGTGCCAGCAGTTCCCTTCGGACTAGCGATACCTACGAGCAGTACTTC. This gives the protein CASSSLRTSDTYEQYF. Drawing the rest from reference TRBV28 and TRBJ2-7, the complete variable domain is DVKVTQSSRYLVKRTGEKVFLECVQDMDHENMFWYRQDPGLGLRLIYFSYDVKMKEKGDIPEGYSVSREKKERFSLILESASTNQTSMYLCASSSLRTSDTYEQYFGPGTRLTVT.

This clone turned up a few times. The sample carries other DNA sequences with the same CDR3. The J gene is TRBJ1-1, the V gene TRBV27; D is undetermined. CDR3 length: 11 residues. Deletions cut 6 bases from V and 2 bases from J, with 4 bases between. CDR1 MNHEY and CDR2 SMNVEV come from the germline V gene (reference sequence). CDR3 coding DNA: TGTGCCAGCAGGGAAAACACTGAAGCTTTCTTT. Protein sequence: CASRENTEAFF.

The V and J genes are TRBV11-2 and TRBJ2-2; D is unclear. The germline gives CDR1 SGHAT, CDR2 FQNNGV. V was shortened by 0 bases and J by 4 bases, with 6 bases between the two germline ends. The CDR3 consists of 14 residues. Here the CDR3 DNA reads TGTGCCAGCAGCTTAGACGGCGGCACCGGGGAGCTGTTTTTT. Translation: CASSLDGGTGELFF.

This chain links TRBV9 with TRBJ2-1; TRBD2 aligns across 9 bases. J gave up 3 bases and V 4 bases, and 5 bases lay outside the gene matches. This CDR3 is built from 15 residues. Germline values: CDR1 SGDLS, CDR2 YYNGEE. CDR3 nucleotide sequence: TGTGCCAGCAGCCTAATAGCGGGAGACTACAATGAGCAGTTCTTC. It is translated as CASSLIAGDYNEQFF.

V is TRBV4-1 and J is TRBJ1-5, with D possibly TRBD1 on 6 matching bases. The CDR3 consists of 14 residues. Germline V gives CDR1 MGHRA, CDR2 YSYEKL. V was shortened by 4 bases and J by 2 bases, with 9 bases between the two germline ends. The CDR3 is CASSRGQRNQPQHF. The CDR3 DNA follows: TGCGCCAGCAGCCGTGGACAGCGCAATCAGCCCCAGCATTTT.

The chain is built from TRBV4-3 and TRBJ1-2; unclear D gene. The CDR3 sequence is 15 residues long. V gave up 0 bases and J gave up 4 bases, with 12 bases separating them. Germline assignment: CDR1 LGHNA and CDR2 YSLEER. The CDR3: CASSQDTAVFYGYTF. Written as DNA, the CDR3 is TGCGCCAGCAGCCAAGATACCGCAGTATTCTATGGCTACACCTTC.

V is TRBV30 and J is TRBJ1-2, with 9 bases that match TRBD1. V shed 2 bases and J 7 bases; nucleotides not matched to a gene: 14. CDR1 is GTSNPN, CDR2 SVGIG, per germline (reference sequence). The CDR3 totals 16 residues. The CDR3 DNA reads TGTGCCTGGAGTCCTGACAGGGGGGGTATATCTGGTGGCTACACCTTC. Protein: CAWSPDRGGISGGYTF. Supplemented by reference TRBV30 and TRBJ1-2, the full variable domain reads SQTIHQWPATLVQPVGSPLSLECTVEGTSNPNLYWYRQAAGRGLQLLFYSVGIGQISSEVPQNLSASRPQDRQFILSSKKLLLSDSGFYLCAWSPDRGGISGGYTFGSGTRLTVV.

The V call is TRBV20-1, the J call TRBJ1-1, with no clear D. Germline lookup yields CDR1 DFQATT and CDR2 SNEGSKA (reference sequence). The CDR3 consists of 11 residues. The CDR3 coding sequence is TGCCGCGGACGGAAGAACACTGAAGCTTTCTTT. Amino acid sequence: CRGRKNTEAFF.

CDR3 residues: CASRPGGARDSEAFF. Written as DNA, the CDR3 is TGTGCCAGCAGGCCAGGGGGCGCGAGGGACTCTGAAGCTTTCTTT. The chain joins TRBV7-3 to TRBJ1-1, with 8 nucleotides matching TRBD1. Germline V gene sequence: CDR1 SGHTA, CDR2 FQGTGA. The CDR3 contains 15 residues. With 6 bases clipped from V and 6 bases from J, the junction kept 12 bases outside the gene matches.

This clone turned up a few times. This chain joins TRBV10-1 and TRBJ2-7; 13 nucleotides agree with TRBD2. The CDR3 runs to 18 residues. The V segment lost 4 bases and the J segment 4 bases; nucleotides outside the gene matches: 13. Germline V lookup: CDR1 WNHNN, CDR2 SYGVQD (reference sequence). In DNA form, the CDR3 reads TGCGCCAGCAGTGCCGAACCATACGGACTAGCGGGGGATTACGAGCAGTACTTC. Its protein is CASSAEPYGLAGDYEQYF.

This chain links TRBV5-6 with TRBJ1-1; TRBD1 might be the D (5 bases). The CDR3 consists of 15 residues. CDR1 and CDR2 (germline): SGHDT, YYEEEE. V was trimmed by 4 bases and J by 5 bases, leaving 18 bases between them. CDR3 nucleotides: TGTGCCAGCAGCCGGGCAGGGCATGAGGGGACTGAAGCTTTCTTT. Translating it yields CASSRAGHEGTEAFF.

Only a few counts were recorded for this clone. The CDR3 loop is CASSWTGPLDTEAFF. CDR3 nucleotides: TGCGCCAGCAGCTGGACAGGACCCTTGGACACTGAAGCTTTCTTT. The chain has TRBV5-1 and TRBJ1-1; TRBD1 matches at 7 bases. This CDR3 region has 15 residues. V lost 3 bases, J lost 3 bases, and 8 bases stayed unmatched. CDR1 and CDR2 from the germline V gene are SGHRS and YFSETQ.

The V and J genes are TRBV5-1 and TRBJ2-1; 7 bases fit TRBD2. V shed 4 bases, J shed 3 bases, and the junction held 10 bases outside the gene matches. There are 16 residues in the CDR3. CDR1 and CDR2 (germline): SGHRS, YFSETQ. The CDR3 loop reads CASSPTGTKDYNEQFF. In DNA form, the CDR3 reads TGCGCCAGCAGCCCCACCGGGACTAAAGACTACAATGAGCAGTTCTTC.

The chain couples TRBV27 to TRBJ2-3, with D possibly being TRBD2 (6 bases). The CDR3 runs 15 residues. V was shortened by 3 bases and J by 4 bases, with 14 bases between the two germline ends. CDR1 MNHEY and CDR2 SMNVEV come from the germline V gene (reference sequence). CDR3 sequence reads: CASSFAGYVPDTQYF. The DNA of the CDR3 is TGTGCCAGCAGTTTCGCGGGATACGTTCCAGATACGCAGTATTTT.

V and J are TRBV5-1 and TRBJ1-6; D gene ambiguous. Germline CDR1 reads SGHRS; CDR2 reads YFSETQ. Trimming took 4 bases from V and 7 from J, leaving 15 bases between them. CDR3 size: 15 residues. DNA for the CDR3: TGCGCCAGCAGCACCGGACGGCAGTCAAATTCACCCCTCCACTTT. This gives the protein CASSTGRQSNSPLHF.

The chain couples TRBV5-8 to TRBJ2-5, with 8 bases identical to TRBD2. V lost 0 bases to trimming and J lost 2 bases; unmatched junction nucleotides: 9. Per the germline V gene, CDR1 is SGHTS and CDR2 is YDEGEE. CDR3 length equals 17 residues. As DNA, the CDR3 is TGTGCCAGCAGCTTGGACGGGGGGGGGTCCCGTCAAGAGACCCAGTACTTC. As protein: CASSLDGGGSRQETQYF. Full variable domain (rest looked up from reference TRBV5-8 and TRBJ2-5): EAGVTQSPTHLIKTRGQQATLRCSPISGHTSVYWYQQALGLGLQFLLWYDEGEERNRGNFPPRFSGRQFPNYSSELNVNALELEDSALYLCASSLDGGGSRQETQYFGPGTRLLVL.

In regard to this clone: The same CDR3 is also encoded by other DNA sequences in this sample. The chain couples TRBV5-5 to TRBJ2-7; D gene unclear. The CDR3 totals 11 residues. In germline, CDR1 is SGHKS, CDR2 YYEKEE (reference sequence). V was pared by 0 bases and J by 6 bases, with 4 bases between. CDR3 nucleotides: TGTGCCAGCAGCTTGGGGGCCGAGCAGTACTTC. This translates into CASSLGAEQYF. Combining the CDR3 with reference TRBV5-5 and TRBJ2-7 gives the whole variable domain DAGVTQSPTHLIKTRGQQVTLRCSPISGHKSVSWYQQVLGQGPQFIFQYYEKEERGRGNFPDRFSARQFPNYSSELNVNALLLGDSALYLCASSLGAEQYFGPGTRLTVT.

The chain has TRBV19 and TRBJ2-2; D possibly corresponds to TRBD1 (5 bases). V was pared by 9 bases and J by 6 bases, with 11 bases between. Germline-derived CDR1 and CDR2 are LNHDA and SQIVND (reference sequence). This CDR3 comprises 12 residues. The DNA of the CDR3 is TGTGCCAGCAGAGGACAACCCGGGGAGCTGTTTTTT. Protein product: CASRGQPGELFF. The whole variable domain, filled in from reference TRBV19 and TRBJ2-2, reads DGGITQSPKYLFRKEGQNVTLSCEQNLNHDAMYWYRQDPGQGLRLIYYSQIVNDFQKGDIAEGYSVSREKKESFPLTVTSAQKNPTAFYLCASRGQPGELFFGEGSRLTVL.

The J gene is TRBJ2-3, the V gene TRBV5-1, with D hard to call. The CDR3 has 18 amino acids. Germline loops: CDR1 SGHRS, CDR2 YFSETQ. Trimming left V 3 bases short and J 1 base short, with 21 bases between. CDR3 nucleotide sequence: TGCGCCAGCAGCTCCCCGTTTCCCCTAACCCTTGGCACAGATACGCAGTATTTT. Its translation is CASSSPFPLTLGTDTQYF. The full variable domain, with the rest looked up from reference TRBV5-1 and TRBJ2-3, is KAGVTQTPRYLIKTRGQQVTLSCSPISGHRSVSWYQQTPGQGLQFLFEYFSETQRNKGNFPGRFSGRQFSNSRSEMNVSTLELGDSALYLCASSSPFPLTLGTDTQYFGPGTRLTVL.

This clone was recorded only once. The rearrangement uses TRBV28 and TRBJ1-2; TRBD1 is a possible D gene (6 bases). This CDR3 region has 17 residues. Trimming cost V 2 bases and J 8 bases, with 24 bases left between them. Germline V gene sequence: CDR1 MDHEN, CDR2 SYDVKM. DNA for the CDR3: TGTGCCAGCAGTTTAAGGCCCGGAACAGACAGGCTAGGAGGCTACACCTTC. This codes for CASSLRPGTDRLGGYTF.